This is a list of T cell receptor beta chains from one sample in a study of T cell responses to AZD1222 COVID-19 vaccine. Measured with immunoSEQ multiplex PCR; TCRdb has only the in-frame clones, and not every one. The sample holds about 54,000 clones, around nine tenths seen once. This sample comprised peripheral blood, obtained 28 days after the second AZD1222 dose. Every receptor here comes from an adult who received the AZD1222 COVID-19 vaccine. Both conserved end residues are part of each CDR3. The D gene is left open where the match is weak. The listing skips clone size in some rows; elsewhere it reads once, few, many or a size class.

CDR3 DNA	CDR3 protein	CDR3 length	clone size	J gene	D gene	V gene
TGTGCCAGCAGCTCAGCGGGGGGATTCACAGATACGCAGTATTTT	CASSSAGGFTDTQYF	15	.	TRBJ2-3	TRBD2	TRBV7-8
TGTGCCAGCACAGGAGCCCCTTTTGGGAATTCACCCCTCCACTTT	CASTGAPFGNSPLHF	15	.	TRBJ1-6	.	TRBV28
TGTGCCAGCAGTCTCTTTTCTCTGGGCTCCTACACCTTC	CASSLFSLGSYTF	13	.	TRBJ1-2	.	TRBV28
TGCGCCAGTGATATCGGGACAGGGAGTCTCGGGGAGCTGTTTTTT	CASDIGTGSLGELFF	15	.	TRBJ2-2	TRBD1	TRBV5-1
TGTGCCAGTAGCCAATTGGACAGGGCTCCGGCCAATGAGCAGTTCTTC	CASSQLDRAPANEQFF	16	.	TRBJ2-1	TRBD1	TRBV19
TGTGCCACTCGACTAGGACAGGGGGTCAACGAGCAGTACTTC	CATRLGQGVNEQYF	14	.	TRBJ2-7	TRBD1	TRBV10-3
TGTGCCAGCAGCCAAGAGGGGTTGTCTAGCGGGGTTTACGAGCAGTACTTC	CASSQEGLSSGVYEQYF	17	.	TRBJ2-7	TRBD2	TRBV14
TGTGCCAGCAGCTCCAGGGACAGGTCGAACAATGAGCAGTTCTTC	CASSSRDRSNNEQFF	15	.	TRBJ2-1	TRBD1	TRBV11-2
TGTGCCAGCTCACCAGGGAATGAAAAACTGTTTTTT	CASSPGNEKLFF	12	.	TRBJ1-4	.	TRBV18
TGTGCCAGCAGCCGGACTAGCGGGTACAATGAGCAGTTCTTC	CASSRTSGYNEQFF	14	once	TRBJ2-1	TRBD2	TRBV5-4
TGTGCCAGCAGTTCCGGGACATTAGGACTAGCGGTGTACTTC	CASSSGTLGLAVYF	14	.	TRBJ2-7	TRBD2	TRBV28
TGTGCCAGCAGTTCGGATCATCAGCCCCAGCATTTT	CASSSDHQPQHF	12	.	TRBJ1-5	.	TRBV28